These T cell receptor beta chains were read from a single sample in a study of shared clonotypes between healthy human individuals. Some clones are missing from TCRdb's copy, which holds only in-frame ones; the method was immunoSEQ multiplex PCR. The table shows some 2.1 million clones, with roughly 93% occurring only once. Sequencing was carried out using naive CD8+ T cells from PBMCs. These receptor sequences come from a man aged 18 to 30 in good health. Some clones in this sample may be carry-over from other donors' samples. Each CDR3 is given with its conserved first and last residue. D genes are given only for firm matches. Only part of the rows carry a size: once, few, many, or a class if the clone is expanded.

D gene | J gene | V gene | clone size | CDR3 protein | CDR3 DNA
. | TRBJ1-2 | TRBV14 | . | CASSLGTYGYTF | TGTGCCAGCAGCCTAGGAACCTATGGCTACACCTTC
TRBD2 | TRBJ2-7 | TRBV28 | . | CASSPPRLAGYEQYF | TGTGCCAGCAGTCCACCTCGACTAGCGGGGTACGAGCAGTACTTC
. | TRBJ2-5 | TRBV6-5 | . | CASSPQPKETQYF | TGTGCCAGCAGTCCACAGCCGAAGGAGACCCAGTACTTC
. | TRBJ1-1 | TRBV6-1 | . | CASRSTEAFF | TGTGCCAGCAGGAGCACTGAAGCTTTCTTT
. | TRBJ2-7 | TRBV29-1 | . | CSVEGEEGSYEQYF | TGCAGCGTTGAAGGGGAAGAGGGCAGCTACGAGCAGTACTTC
. | TRBJ2-5 | TRBV9 | . | CASSVAGTIGPETQYF | TGTGCCAGCAGCGTAGCGGGAACAATAGGGCCGGAGACCCAGTACTTC
. | TRBJ2-7 | TRBV21-1 | . | CASSTPQGDRVVAYEQYF | TGTGCCAGCAGCACCCCCCAGGGGGACAGGGTCGTAGCCTACGAGCAGTACTTC
. | TRBJ2-2 | TRBV9 | once | CASSVMSGGTGELFF | TGTGCCAGCAGCGTAATGTCTGGGGGCACCGGGGAGCTGTTTTTT
TRBD2 | TRBJ2-7 | TRBV28 | . | CASSLSPSGEQYF | TGTGCCAGCAGTTTATCACCTAGCGGCGAGCAGTACTTC
TRBD1 | TRBJ2-7 | TRBV6-5 | . | CASTLSARGRDEQYF | TGTGCCAGCACCTTATCAGCCAGGGGGCGCGACGAGCAGTACTTC
TRBD1 | TRBJ2-2 | TRBV28 | . | CASLQGVRGTGELFF | TGTGCCAGCCTCCAGGGGGTTCGGGGCACCGGGGAGCTGTTTTTT
. | TRBJ2-7 | TRBV4-3 | . | CASSPRTRPYEQYF | TGCGCCAGCAGCCCCCGGACTCGACCCTACGAGCAGTACTTC
. | TRBJ1-1 | TRBV6-5 | . | CASPNGQGNAEAFF | TGTGCCAGCCCTAACGGGCAGGGGAACGCTGAAGCTTTCTTT
. | TRBJ2-1 | TRBV9 | . | CASSHPRSGRSYNEQFF | TGTGCCAGCAGCCATCCTAGGAGCGGACGCAGCTACAATGAGCAGTTCTTC
. | TRBJ2-1 | TRBV25-1 | . | CASSLADAGLNEQFF | TGTGCCAGCAGCCTTGCGGATGCGGGACTGAATGAGCAGTTCTTC
. | TRBJ2-7 | TRBV6-1 | . | CASSAGSYEQYF | TGTGCCAGCAGTGCGGGCTCCTACGAGCAGTACTTC
TRBD1 | TRBJ2-7 | TRBV14 | . | CASSQRGQAYEQYF | TGTGCCAGCAGCCAACGGGGACAGGCCTACGAGCAGTACTTC
TRBD2 | TRBJ2-7 | TRBV7-2 | . | CASSLVSFGAGVNEQYF | TGTGCCAGCAGCTTAGTCTCCTTTGGGGCGGGAGTAAACGAGCAGTACTTC
. | TRBJ1-1 | TRBV28 | . | CASSPFGDTEAFF | TGTGCCAGCAGCCCATTCGGGGACACTGAAGCTTTCTTT
. | TRBJ2-7 | TRBV11-3 | . | CASSFGDGGPEQYF | TGTGCCAGCAGCTTCGGAGACGGCGGTCCCGAGCAGTACTTC
. | TRBJ2-7 | TRBV5-6 | . | CASSLDRGYEQYF | TGTGCCAGCAGCTTGGACAGAGGCTACGAGCAGTACTTC
TRBD2 | TRBJ2-3 | TRBV19 | . | CASSAGDTDTQYF | TGTGCCAGTAGTGCGGGAGACACAGATACGCAGTATTTT
. | TRBJ2-3 | TRBV7-9 | . | CASTPQGADTQYF | TGTGCCAGCACCCCCCAGGGTGCAGATACGCAGTATTTT
. | TRBJ2-5 | TRBV6-5 | . | CASSSSIGLIRETQYF | TGTGCCAGCAGTTCCTCCATCGGACTAATAAGGGAGACCCAGTACTTC
. | TRBJ2-2 | TRBV13 | . | CASRRRGANTGELFF | TGTGCCAGCAGACGCCGTGGGGCGAACACCGGGGAGCTGTTTTTT
. | TRBJ1-5 | TRBV19 | . | CASTTSLRGAPQHF | TGTGCCAGTACCACATCTCTACGGGGGGCGCCCCAGCATTTT
TRBD1 | TRBJ1-1 | TRBV6-5 | . | CASSYSGQGNTEAFF | TGTGCCAGCAGTTACTCAGGACAGGGGAACACTGAAGCTTTCTTT
. | TRBJ1-2 | TRBV29-1 | . | CSVAENYGYTF | TGCAGCGTTGCTGAGAATTATGGCTACACCTTC
. | TRBJ1-2 | TRBV27 | . | CASSFLLQGNVDGYTF | TGTGCCAGCAGTTTCCTTCTACAGGGTAATGTGGATGGCTACACCTTC
. | TRBJ2-3 | TRBV9 | . | CASSVGGGHSTDTQYF | TGTGCCAGCAGCGTAGGTGGCGGGCATAGCACAGATACGCAGTATTTT
. | TRBJ2-1 | TRBV11-3 | once | CASSLGASRWDEQFF | TGTGCCAGCAGCTTAGGGGCGTCAAGGTGGGATGAGCAGTTCTTC
. | TRBJ2-2 | TRBV7-9 | . | CASSSPGAGTGELFF | TGTGCCAGCAGCTCGCCCGGGGCCGGGACCGGGGAGCTGTTTTTT
. | TRBJ2-7 | TRBV7-8 | . | CASLGSGRGYEQYF | TGTGCCAGCTTGGGATCCGGGAGAGGGTACGAGCAGTACTTC
. | TRBJ1-1 | TRBV28 | . | CASSLYRNTEAFF | TGTGCCAGCAGTTTATACAGAAACACTGAAGCTTTCTTT
. | TRBJ2-3 | TRBV7-2 | once | CASSLNAVRGDTQYF | TGTGCCAGCAGCTTAAACGCGGTCCGGGGAGATACGCAGTATTTT
. | TRBJ1-3 | TRBV7-9 | . | CASSSGSAGNTIYF | TGTGCCAGCAGCTCAGGGTCCGCTGGAAACACCATATATTTT
TRBD2 | TRBJ2-7 | TRBV5-6 | . | CASSLAVAGVYEQYF | TGTGCCAGCAGCTTGGCCGTAGCGGGAGTGTACGAGCAGTACTTC
. | TRBJ2-2 | TRBV5-4 | . | CASSPGAGLNTGELFF | TGTGCCAGCAGCCCGGGTGCGGGGTTGAACACCGGGGAGCTGTTTTTT
TRBD1 | TRBJ1-4 | TRBV7-9 | . | CASSLPIDRGDEKLFF | TGTGCCAGCAGCTTACCCATTGACAGGGGGGATGAAAAACTGTTTTTT
. | TRBJ1-1 | TRBV7-2 | . | CASSISFRQAEAFF | TGTGCCAGCAGCATCTCCTTTAGGCAAGCCGAAGCTTTCTTT
. | TRBJ1-5 | TRBV4-2 | . | CASSQAGHQIDSNQPQHF | TGTGCCAGCAGCCAAGCGGGACACCAGATCGATAGCAATCAGCCCCAGCATTTT